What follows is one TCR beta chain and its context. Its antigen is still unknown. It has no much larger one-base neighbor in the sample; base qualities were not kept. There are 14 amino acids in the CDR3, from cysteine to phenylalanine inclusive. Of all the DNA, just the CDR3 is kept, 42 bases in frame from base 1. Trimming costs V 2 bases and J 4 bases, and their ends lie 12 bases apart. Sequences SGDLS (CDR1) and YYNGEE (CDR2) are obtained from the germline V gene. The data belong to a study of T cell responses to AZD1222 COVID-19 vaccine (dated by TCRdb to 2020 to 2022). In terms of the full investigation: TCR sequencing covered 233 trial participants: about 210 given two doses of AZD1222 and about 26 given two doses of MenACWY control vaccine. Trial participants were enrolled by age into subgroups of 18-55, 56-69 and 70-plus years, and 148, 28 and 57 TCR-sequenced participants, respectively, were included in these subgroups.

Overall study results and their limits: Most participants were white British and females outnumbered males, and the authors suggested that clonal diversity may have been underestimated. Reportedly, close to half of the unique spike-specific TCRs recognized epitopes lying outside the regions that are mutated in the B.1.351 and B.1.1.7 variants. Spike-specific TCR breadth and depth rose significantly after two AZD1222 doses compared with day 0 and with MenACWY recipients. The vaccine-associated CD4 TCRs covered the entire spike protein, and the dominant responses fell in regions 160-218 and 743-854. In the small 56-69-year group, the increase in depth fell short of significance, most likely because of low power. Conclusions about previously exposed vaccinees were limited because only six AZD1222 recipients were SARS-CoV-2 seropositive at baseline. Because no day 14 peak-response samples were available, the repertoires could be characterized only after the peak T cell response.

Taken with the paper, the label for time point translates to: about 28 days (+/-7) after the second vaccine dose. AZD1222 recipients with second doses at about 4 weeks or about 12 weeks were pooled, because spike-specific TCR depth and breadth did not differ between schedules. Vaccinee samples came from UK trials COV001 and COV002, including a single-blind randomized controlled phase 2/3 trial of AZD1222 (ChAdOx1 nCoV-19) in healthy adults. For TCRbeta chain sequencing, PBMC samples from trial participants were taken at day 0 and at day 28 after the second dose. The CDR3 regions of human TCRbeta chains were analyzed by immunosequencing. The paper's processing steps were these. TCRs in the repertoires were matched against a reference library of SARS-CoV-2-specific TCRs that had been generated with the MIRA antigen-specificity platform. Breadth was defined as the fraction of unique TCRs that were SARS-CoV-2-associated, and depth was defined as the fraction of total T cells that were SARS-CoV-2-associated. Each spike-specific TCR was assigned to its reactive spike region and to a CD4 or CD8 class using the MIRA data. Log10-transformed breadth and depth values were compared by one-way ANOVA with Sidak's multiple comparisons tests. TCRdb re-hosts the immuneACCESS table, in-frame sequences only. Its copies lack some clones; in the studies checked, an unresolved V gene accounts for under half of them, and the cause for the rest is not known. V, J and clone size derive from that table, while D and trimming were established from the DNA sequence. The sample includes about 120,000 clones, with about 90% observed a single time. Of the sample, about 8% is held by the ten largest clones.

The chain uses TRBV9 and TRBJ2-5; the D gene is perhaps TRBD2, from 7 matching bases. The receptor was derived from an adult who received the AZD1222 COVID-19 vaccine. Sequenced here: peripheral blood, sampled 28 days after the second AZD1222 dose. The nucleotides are TGTGCCAGCAGCGTGGGCGGGGGCGGAGAGACCCAGTACTTC. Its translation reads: CASSVGGGGETQYF.